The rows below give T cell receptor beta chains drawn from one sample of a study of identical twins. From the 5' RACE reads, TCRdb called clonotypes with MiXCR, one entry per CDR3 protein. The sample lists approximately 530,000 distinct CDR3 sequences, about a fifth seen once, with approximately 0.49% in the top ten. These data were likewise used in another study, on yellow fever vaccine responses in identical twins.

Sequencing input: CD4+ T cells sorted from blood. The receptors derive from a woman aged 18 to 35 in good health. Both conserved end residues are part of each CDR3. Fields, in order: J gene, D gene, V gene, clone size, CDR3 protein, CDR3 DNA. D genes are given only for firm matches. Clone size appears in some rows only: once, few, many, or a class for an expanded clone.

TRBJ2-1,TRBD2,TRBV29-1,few,CSVDLTSQRSSNEQFF,TGCAGCGTTGATCTGACTAGCCAAAGATCCTCCAATGAGCAGTTCTTC
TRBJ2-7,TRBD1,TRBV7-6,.,CASSEMTGQGFYEQYF,TGTGCCAGCAGCGAAATGACGGGACAGGGTTTCTACGAGCAGTACTTC
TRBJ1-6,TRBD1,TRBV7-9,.,CASSSGTVLNSPLHF,TGTGCCAGCAGCTCAGGGACAGTGCTTAATTCACCCCTCCACTTT
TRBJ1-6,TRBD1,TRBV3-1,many,CASRPGTDNSPLHF,TGTGCCAGCAGGCCCGGGACAGATAATTCACCCCTCCACTTT
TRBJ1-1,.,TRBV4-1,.,CASSQRTDVNTEAFF,TGCGCCAGCAGCCAAAGGACAGACGTGAACACTGAAGCTTTCTTT
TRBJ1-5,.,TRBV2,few,CASSGLGRAQPQHF,TGTGCCAGCAGTGGTTTGGGCAGGGCTCAGCCCCAGCATTTT
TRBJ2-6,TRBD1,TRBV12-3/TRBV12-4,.,CASSPTTGSDGANVLTF,TGTGCCAGCAGTCCGACGACAGGGTCTGATGGGGCCAACGTCCTGACTTTC
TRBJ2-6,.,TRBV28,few,CASSLSDSSGANVLTF,TGTGCCAGCAGTTTATCAGACAGCTCTGGGGCCAACGTCCTGACTTTC
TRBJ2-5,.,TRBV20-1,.,CSARDKEIQETQYF,TGCAGTGCTAGAGATAAGGAGATCCAAGAGACCCAGTACTTC
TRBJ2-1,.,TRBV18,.,CASSPRGQLHDGNEQFF,TGTGCCAGCTCACCACGGGGCCAGCTCCATGATGGAAATGAGCAGTTCTTC
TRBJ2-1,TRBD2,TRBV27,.,CASRAFGLGSYNEQFF,TGTGCCAGCAGAGCGTTTGGACTAGGTTCCTACAATGAGCAGTTCTTC
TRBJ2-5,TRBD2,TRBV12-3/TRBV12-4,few,CASRYSGRETQYF,TGTGCCAGCAGATATAGCGGGCGAGAGACCCAGTACTTC
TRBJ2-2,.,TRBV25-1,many,CASSFATGELFF,TGTGCCAGCAGTTTCGCCACCGGGGAGCTGTTTTTT
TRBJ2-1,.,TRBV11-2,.,CASMAGQHNEQFF,TGTGCCAGCATGGCGGGACAACACAATGAGCAGTTCTTC
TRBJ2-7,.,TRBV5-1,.,CASSLAGAGWNDEQYF,TGCGCCAGCAGCTTGGCGGGAGCAGGGTGGAACGACGAGCAGTACTTC
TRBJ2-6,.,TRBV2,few,CASSEGRSSGANVLTF,TGTGCCAGCAGTGAAGGACGGAGCTCTGGGGCCAACGTCCTGACTTTC
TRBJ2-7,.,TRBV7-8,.,CASSLLRTVVGNEQYF,TGTGCCAGCAGCCTCCTCCGGACAGTGGTCGGAAACGAGCAGTACTTC
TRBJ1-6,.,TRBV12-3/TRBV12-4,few,CASSLARAISPLHF,TGTGCCAGCAGTTTAGCGCGGGCAATATCACCCCTCCACTTT
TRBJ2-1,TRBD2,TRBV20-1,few,CSAHIPGLAGNEQFF,TGCAGTGCTCACATCCCGGGACTAGCGGGGAATGAGCAGTTCTTC
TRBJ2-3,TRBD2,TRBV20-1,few,CSASVLASGSTDTQYF,TGCAGTGCTAGCGTTTTGGCTAGCGGCAGCACAGATACGCAGTATTTT
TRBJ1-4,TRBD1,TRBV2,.,CASSAGTDNEKLFF,TGTGCCAGCAGCGCCGGGACAGACAATGAAAAACTGTTTTTT
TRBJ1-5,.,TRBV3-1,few,CASSDRGSNQPQHF,TGTGCCAGCAGTGACCGGGGAAGCAATCAGCCCCAGCATTTT
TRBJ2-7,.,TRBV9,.,CASSADIVSYEQYF,TGTGCCAGCAGCGCAGACATTGTTTCCTACGAGCAGTACTTC
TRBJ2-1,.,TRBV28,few,CASSWASLSYNEQFF,TGTGCCAGCAGTTGGGCCAGCTTATCCTACAATGAGCAGTTCTTC
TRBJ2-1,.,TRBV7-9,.,CASSLGVGDVYNEQFF,TGTGCCAGCAGCTTAGGGGTAGGGGACGTCTACAATGAGCAGTTCTTC
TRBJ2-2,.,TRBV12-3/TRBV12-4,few,CASSLGLWTKGTGELFF,TGTGCCAGCAGTTTAGGTTTGTGGACTAAGGGCACCGGGGAGCTGTTTTTT
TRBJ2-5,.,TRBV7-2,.,CASSHGAGFQETQYF,TGTGCCAGCAGCCACGGAGCGGGCTTTCAAGAGACCCAGTACTTC
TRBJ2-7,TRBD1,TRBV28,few,CASRRTGVYEQYF,TGTGCCAGCAGGCGAACAGGGGTTTACGAGCAGTACTTC
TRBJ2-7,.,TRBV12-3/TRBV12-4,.,CASSHLGAGAYEQYF,TGTGCCAGCAGCCACCTGGGGGCAGGGGCCTACGAGCAGTACTTC
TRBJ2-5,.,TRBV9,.,CASSVDRGQETQYF,TGTGCCAGCAGCGTAGATCGGGGGCAAGAGACCCAGTACTTC
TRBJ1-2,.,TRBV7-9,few,CASSSNRGYTF,TGTGCCAGCAGTTCTAATCGGGGCTACACCTTC
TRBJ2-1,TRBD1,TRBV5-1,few,CASSPKGGLSYNEQFF,TGCGCCAGCAGCCCAAAAGGGGGCTTATCCTACAATGAGCAGTTCTTC
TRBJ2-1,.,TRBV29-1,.,CSAGLGGAGEQFF,TGCAGCGCCGGGCTAGGGGGGGCCGGTGAGCAGTTCTTC
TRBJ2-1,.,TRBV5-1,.,CASRNYNEQFF,TGCGCCAGCAGGAACTACAATGAGCAGTTCTTC
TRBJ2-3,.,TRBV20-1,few,CSARDPGVTDTQYF,TGCAGTGCTAGAGATCCAGGAGTCACAGATACGCAGTATTTT
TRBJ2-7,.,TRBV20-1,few,CSARDQGTYEQYF,TGCAGTGCTAGAGATCAGGGCACCTACGAGCAGTACTTC
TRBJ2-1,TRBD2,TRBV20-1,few,CSARPSGGAVYNEQFF,TGCAGTGCTAGACCTAGCGGGGGGGCCGTCTACAATGAGCAGTTCTTC
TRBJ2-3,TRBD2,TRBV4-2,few,CASSTRTSGGGADTQYF,TGTGCCAGCAGCACCCGGACTAGCGGGGGAGGCGCAGATACGCAGTATTTT
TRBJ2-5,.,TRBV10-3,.,CAISEAGLRQTQYF,TGTGCCATCAGTGAGGCGGGATTACGACAGACCCAGTACTTC
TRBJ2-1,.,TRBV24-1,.,CATSDFWGGDEQFF,TGTGCCACCAGTGATTTTTGGGGGGGCGATGAGCAGTTCTTC
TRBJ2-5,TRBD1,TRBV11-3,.,CASSTTGVETQYF,TGTGCCAGCAGCACCACAGGGGTCGAGACCCAGTACTTC
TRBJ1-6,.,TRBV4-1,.,CASSQGGVFGSSPLHF,TGCGCCAGCAGCCAAGGGGGGGTCTTTGGTAGTTCACCCCTCCACTTT
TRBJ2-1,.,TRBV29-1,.,CSVGQGVVYNEQFF,TGCAGCGTTGGTCAGGGCGTAGTATACAATGAGCAGTTCTTC
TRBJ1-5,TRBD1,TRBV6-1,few,CASSVGQGWNQPQHF,TGTGCCAGCAGTGTGGGACAGGGGTGGAATCAGCCCCAGCATTTT